This T cell receptor (beta chain) was sequenced for a study of T cell clones after liver transplantation. Study-level background: A pre-transplant mixed lymphocyte reaction with TCRbeta sequencing defined graft-donor-reactive clones followed in post-transplant blood.

This clone was picked up a small number of times. Sequencing was performed with immunoSEQ multiplex PCR; in TCRdb, only in-frame clones are kept and a portion is missing. The data contain roughly 72,000 clones, roughly 84% of them singletons. The CDR3 spans 12 residues. Germline V CDR1 and CDR2: MNHNS, SASEGT. Trimming left V 7 bases short and J 4 bases short, with 11 bases between. The sequencing here drew on CD4+ T cells from blood, taken 48 to 50 months after liver transplant. This clonotype was sampled from a human patient who received a liver transplant. Some T cells may possibly be graft donor cells. This chain links TRBV6-1 with TRBJ2-7, with a possible D match to TRBD1 (6 bases). The CDR3 bases are TGTGCCAGCAAGGGGGATCAGTACGAGCAGTACTTC. As protein: CASKGDQYEQYF.